Described below is a single TCR beta chain sequence and its context. This entry is derived from a study of blood T cell repertoires in COVID-19. In the source study's methods: Estimated nucleated cell counts came from reference gene primer amplification. Method: immunoSEQ multiplex PCR; TCRdb's copy keeps in-frame clones and lacks some. V, J and clone size reflect that table, while D and trimming were determined from the DNA. The sample holds around 150,000 clones, more than 80% seen once. This CDR3 is 15 amino acids long. Trimming pared 6 bases from V and 0 bases from J, leaving 14 bases between. The germline V gene has CDR1 ENHRY and CDR2 SYGVKD.

The genes are TRBV10-3 and TRBJ1-1; no firm D call. This receptor was taken from a human donor in a cohort sampled during active COVID-19. Input material: peripheral blood. Here the CDR3 DNA reads TGTGCCATCAGGGTATCGAGGTTATTGAACACTGAAGCTTTCTTT. Translated: CAIRVSRLLNTEAFF.